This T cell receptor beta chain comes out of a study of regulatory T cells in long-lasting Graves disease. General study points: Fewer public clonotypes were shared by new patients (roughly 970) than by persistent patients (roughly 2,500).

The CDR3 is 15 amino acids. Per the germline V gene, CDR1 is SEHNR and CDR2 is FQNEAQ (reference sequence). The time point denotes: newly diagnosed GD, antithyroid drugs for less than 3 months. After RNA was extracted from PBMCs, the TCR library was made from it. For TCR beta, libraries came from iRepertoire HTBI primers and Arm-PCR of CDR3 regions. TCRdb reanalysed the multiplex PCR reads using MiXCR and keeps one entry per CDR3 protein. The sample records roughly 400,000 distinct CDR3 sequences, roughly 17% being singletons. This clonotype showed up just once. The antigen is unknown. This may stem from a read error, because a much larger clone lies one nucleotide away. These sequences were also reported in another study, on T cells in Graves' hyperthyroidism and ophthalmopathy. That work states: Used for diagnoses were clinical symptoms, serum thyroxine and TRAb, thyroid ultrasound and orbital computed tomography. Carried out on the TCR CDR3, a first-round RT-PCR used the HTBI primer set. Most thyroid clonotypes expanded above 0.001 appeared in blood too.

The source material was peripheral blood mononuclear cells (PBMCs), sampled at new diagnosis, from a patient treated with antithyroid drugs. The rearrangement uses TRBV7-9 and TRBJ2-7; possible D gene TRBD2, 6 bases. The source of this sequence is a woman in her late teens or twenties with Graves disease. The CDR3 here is CANSLAVAENYEQYF. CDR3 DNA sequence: TGTGCCAACAGCTTAGCGGTAGCGGAAAACTACGAGCAGTACTTC.